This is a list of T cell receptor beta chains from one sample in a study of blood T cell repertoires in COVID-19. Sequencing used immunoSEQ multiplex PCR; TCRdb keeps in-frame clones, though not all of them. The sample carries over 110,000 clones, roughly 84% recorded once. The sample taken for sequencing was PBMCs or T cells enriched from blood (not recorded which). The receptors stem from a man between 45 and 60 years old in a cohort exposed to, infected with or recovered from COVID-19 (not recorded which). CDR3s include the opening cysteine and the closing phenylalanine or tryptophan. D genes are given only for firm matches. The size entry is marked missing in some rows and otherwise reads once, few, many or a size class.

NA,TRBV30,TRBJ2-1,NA,TGTGCCTGGAGTGTAACGTCCTACTACAATGAGCAGTTCTTC,CAWSVTSYYNEQFF
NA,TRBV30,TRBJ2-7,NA,TGTGCCTCTACAGGGTTTTACGAGCAGTACTTC,CASTGFYEQYF
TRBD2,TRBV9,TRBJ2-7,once,TGTGCCAGCAGCCCTAGCGGGAGGGCCCACGAGCAGTACTTC,CASSPSGRAHEQYF
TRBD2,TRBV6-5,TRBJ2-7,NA,TGTGCCAGCAGTTACGCGGGAGCCCCCTACGAGCAGTACTTC,CASSYAGAPYEQYF
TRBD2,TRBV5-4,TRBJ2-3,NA,TGTGCCAGCAGCTTTAGCGGGCCCGGCACAGATACGCAGTATTTT,CASSFSGPGTDTQYF
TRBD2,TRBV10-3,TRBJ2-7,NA,TGTGCCATCGGGACTATCCAATACGAGCAGTACTTC,CAIGTIQYEQYF
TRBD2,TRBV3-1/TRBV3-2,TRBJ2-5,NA,TGTGCCAGCAGCCAGATTTTTAGCGGGAGTGGGATAGAGACCCAGTACTTC,CASSQIFSGSGIETQYF
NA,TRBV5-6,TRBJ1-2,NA,TGTGCCAGCAGCGCGACATCATCCCCCTATGGCTACACCTTC,CASSATSSPYGYTF
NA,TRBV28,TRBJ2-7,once,TGTGCCAGCAGTCAGACACAGGGCTACGAGCAGTACTTC,CASSQTQGYEQYF
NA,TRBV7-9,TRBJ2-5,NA,TGTGCCAGCAGCTTAGAAGGCCAGGGGAGGGCTCGGACCCAGTACTTC,CASSLEGQGRARTQYF
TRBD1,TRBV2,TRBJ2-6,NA,TGTGCCAGCAGTCCTGGGACAGGGCGTGGGGCCAACGTCCTGACTTTC,CASSPGTGRGANVLTF
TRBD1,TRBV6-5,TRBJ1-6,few,TGTGCCAGCAGGACCGAGCAGGGGGTGAATTCACCCCTCCACTTT,CASRTEQGVNSPLHF
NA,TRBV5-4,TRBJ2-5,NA,TGTGCCAGCAGCGTAAGCGGGTCTAGACAAGAGACCCAGTACTTC,CASSVSGSRQETQYF
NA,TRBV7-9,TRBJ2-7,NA,TGTGCCATAGATCAGGGGAGAGCCTACGAGCAGTACTTC,CAIDQGRAYEQYF
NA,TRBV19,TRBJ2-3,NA,TGTGCCAGTAAGGTGGGGGCAAACACAGATACGCAGTATTTT,CASKVGANTDTQYF
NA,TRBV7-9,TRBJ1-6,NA,TGTGCCAGCAGTACCGGGAGTCTGAATTCACCCCTCCACTTT,CASSTGSLNSPLHF
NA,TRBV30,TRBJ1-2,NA,TGTGCCTGGAGTGGGGCGGGGGGCGCCGGCGGCTACACCTTC,CAWSGAGGAGGYTF
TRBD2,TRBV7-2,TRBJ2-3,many,TGTGCCAGCAGCCGCGGACTAGCTGGGACAGATACGCAGTATTTT,CASSRGLAGTDTQYF
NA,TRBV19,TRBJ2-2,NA,TGTGCCAGTAGGAACAGGGAACAGGGCGGGGAGCTGTTTTTT,CASRNREQGGELFF
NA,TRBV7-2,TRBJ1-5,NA,TGTGCCAGCAGCATACAGGGAAGCAATCAGCCCCAGCATTTT,CASSIQGSNQPQHF
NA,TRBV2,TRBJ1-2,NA,TGTGCCAGCACCGAATCGACAGTTATCTATGGCTACACCTTC,CASTESTVIYGYTF
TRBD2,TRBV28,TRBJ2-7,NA,TGTGCCAGCAGTTTAGAACTAGCGGGAGTCTACGAGCAGTACTTC,CASSLELAGVYEQYF
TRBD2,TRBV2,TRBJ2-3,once,TGTGCCAGCAGTGAGCAGCTAGCGGGAGGGCGGGCAGATACGCAGTATTTT,CASSEQLAGGRADTQYF
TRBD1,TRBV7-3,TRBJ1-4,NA,TGTGCCAGCAGCTCAAGCACAACAGGGGCAGGGAGGTTCATCGAAAAACTGTTTTTT,CASSSSTTGAGRFIEKLFF
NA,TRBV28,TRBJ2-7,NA,TGTGCCAGCGTAACGAGCTCCTACGAGCAGTACTTC,CASVTSSYEQYF
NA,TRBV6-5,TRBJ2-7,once,TGTGCCAGCGCCCGGAGCCAGGGGATATACGAGCAGTACTTC,CASARSQGIYEQYF
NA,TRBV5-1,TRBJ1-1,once,TGCGCCAGCAGCTTGTCCAGGGGCGACACTGAAGCTTTCTTT,CASSLSRGDTEAFF
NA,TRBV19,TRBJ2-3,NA,TGTGCCAGTAGTCCTTCGACTATGCCCACAGATACGCAGTATTTT,CASSPSTMPTDTQYF
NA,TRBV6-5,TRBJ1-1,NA,TGTGCCAGCAGGGGGAGAATGAACACTGAAGCTTTCTTT,CASRGRMNTEAFF
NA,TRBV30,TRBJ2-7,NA,TGTGCCTTAGGATGGGGGGTCGAGCAGTACTTC,CALGWGVEQYF